This TCR beta chain derives from a study of cytomegalovirus exposure and HLA in healthy donors. Germline V gene sequence: CDR1 MNHNS, CDR2 SASEGT. J gave up 5 bases and V 6 bases, and 4 bases lay outside the gene matches. The CDR3 sequence is 15 residues long. Comments on this clone: Antigen unknown.

Study outcomes and limitations: Data from an earlier analysis indicated that most TCR beta V segments were productive either about 87% or about 30% of the time.

The PCR had 60 Vbeta and 13 Jbeta primers. Sequencing used immunoSEQ multiplex PCR; TCRdb keeps in-frame clones, though not all of them. The sample records 95,000 to 100,000 clones, roughly 74% being singletons. Source material: PBMCs. The chain joins TRBV6-1 to TRBJ2-1; 13 bases are a match to TRBD2. This receptor was obtained from a woman aged 40 to 50 in good health and CMV-seronegative. CDR3 coding DNA: TGTGCCAGCAGACCCGGGACTAGCGGGAACAATGAGCAGTTCTTC. This codes for CASRPGTSGNNEQFF.